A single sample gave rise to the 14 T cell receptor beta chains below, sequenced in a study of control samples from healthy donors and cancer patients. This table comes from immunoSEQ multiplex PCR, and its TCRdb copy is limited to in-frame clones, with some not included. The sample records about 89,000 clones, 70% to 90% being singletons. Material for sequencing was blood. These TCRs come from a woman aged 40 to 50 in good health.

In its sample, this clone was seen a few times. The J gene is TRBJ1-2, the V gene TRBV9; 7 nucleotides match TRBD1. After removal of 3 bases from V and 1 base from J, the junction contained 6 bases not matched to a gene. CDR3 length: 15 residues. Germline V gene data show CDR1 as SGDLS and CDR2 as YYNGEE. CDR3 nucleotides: TGTGCCAGCAGCGGGGACAGACTCTTTAACTATGGCTACACCTTC. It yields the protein CASSGDRLFNYGYTF.

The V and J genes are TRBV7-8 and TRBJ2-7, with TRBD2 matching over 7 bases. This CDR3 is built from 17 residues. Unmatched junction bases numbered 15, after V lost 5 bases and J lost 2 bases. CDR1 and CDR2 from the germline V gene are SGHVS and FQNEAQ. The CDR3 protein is CASSGDVVGGRTYEQYF. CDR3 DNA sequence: TGTGCCAGCAGCGGAGACGTAGTGGGGGGGAGAACCTACGAGCAGTACTTC. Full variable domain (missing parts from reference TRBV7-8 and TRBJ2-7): GAGVSQSPRYKVAKRGQDVALRCDPISGHVSLFWYQQALGQGPEFLTYFQNEAQLDKSGLPSDRFFAERPEGSVSTLKIQRTQQEDSAVYLCASSGDVVGGRTYEQYFGPGTRLTVT.

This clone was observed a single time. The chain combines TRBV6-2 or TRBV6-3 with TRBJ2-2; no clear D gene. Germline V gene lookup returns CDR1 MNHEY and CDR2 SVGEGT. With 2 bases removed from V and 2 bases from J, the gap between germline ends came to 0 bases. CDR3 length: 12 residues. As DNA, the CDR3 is TGTGCCAGCAGTTACAACACCGGGGAGCTGTTTTTT. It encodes CASSYNTGELFF.

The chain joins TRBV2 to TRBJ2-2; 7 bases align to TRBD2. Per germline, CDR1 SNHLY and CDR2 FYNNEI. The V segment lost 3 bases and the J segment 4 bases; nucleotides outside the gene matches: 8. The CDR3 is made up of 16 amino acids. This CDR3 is CASSEGEGFGTGELFF. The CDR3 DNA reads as TGTGCCAGCAGTGAGGGGGAGGGATTCGGCACCGGGGAGCTGTTTTTT.

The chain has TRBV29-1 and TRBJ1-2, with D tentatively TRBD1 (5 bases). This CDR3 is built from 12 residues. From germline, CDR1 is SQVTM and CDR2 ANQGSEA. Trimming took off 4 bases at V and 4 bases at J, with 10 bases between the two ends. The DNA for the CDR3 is TGCAGCGTTGGGCAGGGAGTCTATGGCTACACCTTC. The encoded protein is CSVGQGVYGYTF.

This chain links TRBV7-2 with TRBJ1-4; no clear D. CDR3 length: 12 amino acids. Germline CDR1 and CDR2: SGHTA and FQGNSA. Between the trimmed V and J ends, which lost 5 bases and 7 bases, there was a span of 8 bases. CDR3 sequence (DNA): TGTGCCAGCAGCCCCTTGGGTGAAAAACTGTTTTTT. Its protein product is CASSPLGEKLFF.

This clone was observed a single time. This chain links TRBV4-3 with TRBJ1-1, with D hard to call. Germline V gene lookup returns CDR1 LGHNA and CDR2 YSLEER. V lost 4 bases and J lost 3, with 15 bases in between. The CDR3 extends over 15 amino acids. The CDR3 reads CASSPGRNVYTEAFF. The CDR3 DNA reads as TGCGCCAGCAGCCCCGGACGGAATGTTTACACTGAAGCTTTCTTT.

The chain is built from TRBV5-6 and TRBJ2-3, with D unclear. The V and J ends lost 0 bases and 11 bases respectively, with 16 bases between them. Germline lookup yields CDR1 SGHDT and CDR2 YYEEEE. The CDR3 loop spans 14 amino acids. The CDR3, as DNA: TGTGCCAGCAGCTTGGGGCAGGCCATACTGGGGCAGTATTTT. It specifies CASSLGQAILGQYF.

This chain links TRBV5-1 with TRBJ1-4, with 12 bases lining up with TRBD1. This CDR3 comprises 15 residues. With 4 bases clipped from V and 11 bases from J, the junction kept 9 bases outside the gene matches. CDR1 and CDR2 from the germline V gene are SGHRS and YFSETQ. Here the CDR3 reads CASSPVGTGGGKLFF. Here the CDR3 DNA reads TGCGCCAGCAGCCCCGTCGGGACAGGGGGCGGGAAACTGTTTTTT.

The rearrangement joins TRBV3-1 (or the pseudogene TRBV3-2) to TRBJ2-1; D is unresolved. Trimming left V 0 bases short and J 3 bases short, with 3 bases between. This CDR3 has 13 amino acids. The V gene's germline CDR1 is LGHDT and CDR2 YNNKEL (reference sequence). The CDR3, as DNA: TGTGCCAGCAGCCAAGAAGGCTACAATGAGCAGTTCTTC. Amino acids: CASSQEGYNEQFF.

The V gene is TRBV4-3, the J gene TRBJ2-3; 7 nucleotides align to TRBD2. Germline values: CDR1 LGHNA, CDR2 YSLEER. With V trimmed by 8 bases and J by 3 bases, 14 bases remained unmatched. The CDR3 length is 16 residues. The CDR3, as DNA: TGCGCCAGCGGGCGCGGGACCACCGGGGGGACAGATACGCAGTATTTT. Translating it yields CASGRGTTGGTDTQYF.

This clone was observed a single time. Written as DNA, the CDR3 is TGTGCCAGCAGCCCTGGGGACAGGCCTTTCTTT. Translating it yields CASSPGDRPFF. The chain is built from TRBV7-2 and TRBJ1-1; 8 bases line up with TRBD1. Trimming removed 5 bases from V and 12 bases from J; junction bases left unmatched: 5. The CDR3 runs to 11 residues. The germline gives CDR1 SGHTA, CDR2 FQGNSA.

The CDR3 DNA is TGTGCCAGCAGTACTTCCGGGCGGGGCCCCTACGAGCAGTACTTC. It codes for CASSTSGRGPYEQYF. The chain recombines TRBV27 with TRBJ2-7; TRBD2 might be the D (6 bases). The V gene's germline CDR1 is MNHEY and CDR2 SMNVEV (reference sequence). This CDR3 contains 15 residues. V shed 5 bases and J shed 2 bases, with 16 bases lying between them.

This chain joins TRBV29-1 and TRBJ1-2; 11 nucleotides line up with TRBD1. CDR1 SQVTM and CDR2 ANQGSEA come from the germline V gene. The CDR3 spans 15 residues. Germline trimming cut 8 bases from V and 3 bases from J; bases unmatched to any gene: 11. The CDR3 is CSPLGGQGEDYGYTF. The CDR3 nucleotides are TGCAGCCCCTTGGGGGGACAGGGGGAAGACTATGGCTACACCTTC.